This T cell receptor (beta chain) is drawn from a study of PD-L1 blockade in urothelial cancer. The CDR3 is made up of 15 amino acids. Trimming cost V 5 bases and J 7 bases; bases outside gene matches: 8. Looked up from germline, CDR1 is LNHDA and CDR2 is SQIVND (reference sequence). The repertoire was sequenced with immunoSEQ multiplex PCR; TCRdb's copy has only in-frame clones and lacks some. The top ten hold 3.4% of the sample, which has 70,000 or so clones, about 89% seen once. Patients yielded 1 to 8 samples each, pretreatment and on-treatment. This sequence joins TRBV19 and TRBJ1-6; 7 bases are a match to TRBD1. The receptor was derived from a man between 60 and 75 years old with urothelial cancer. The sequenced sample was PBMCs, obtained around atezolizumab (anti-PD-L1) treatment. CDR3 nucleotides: TGTGCCAGTAGTTCCCGACAGGGTATGAATTCACCCCTCCACTTT. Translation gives CASSSRQGMNSPLHF.